A single sample is the source of the 28 T cell receptor beta chains below, sequenced in a study of spatial heterogeneity in lung cancer. Sample time point: sample taken at primary tumor resection. MiXCR, run by TCRdb on the 5' RACE reads, gives a single entry per CDR3 protein. The sample carries around 95,000 distinct CDR3 sequences, approximately 4.7% recorded once. Overall study results and limits: One measure, the expanded intratumoral alpha and beta TCR count, tracked tumor mutation counts.

These receptors' targets are unknown. Sequences were derived from lung tumor tissue, sampled at surgery. These receptors originate from a male donor with early-stage non-small cell lung cancer.

This clonotype was counted ten times or more. Here the CDR3 DNA reads TGTGCCAGCAGTCCCCCCCCCGCGGGGGACTCCTACGAGCAGTACTTC. Protein sequence: CASSPPPAGDSYEQYF. The chain carries TRBV4-2 and TRBJ2-7; 7 nucleotides line up with TRBD2. With V trimmed by 6 bases and J by 0 bases, 11 bases remained unmatched. The CDR3 sequence is 16 residues long. The germline gives CDR1 LGHNA, CDR2 YNFKEQ.

This clonotype appeared many times. The chain carries TRBV9 and TRBJ2-5; 7 positions match TRBD1. This CDR3 comprises 13 residues. Germline V gives CDR1 SGDLS, CDR2 YYNGEE. Germline trimming cut 4 bases from V and 2 bases from J; bases unmatched to any gene: 2. The chain's CDR3 is CASSQGQQETQYF. In nucleotides, the CDR3 is TGTGCCAGCAGCCAGGGACAGCAAGAGACCCAGTACTTC.

This clonotype has a count of ten or more. The chain links TRBV20-1 to TRBJ1-5; D is uncertain. Trimming took off 1 base at V and 1 base at J, with 14 bases between the two ends. The CDR3 covers 16 residues. Germline-derived CDR1 and CDR2 are DFQATT and SNEGSKA (reference sequence). The CDR3 coding sequence is TGCAGTGCTAGAGTGGGTGAGGGAGGGAGCAATCAGCCCCAGCATTTT. Residues: CSARVGEGGSNQPQHF.

This clonotype came up many times. This chain's CDR3 is CSARGGAGNQPQHF. Written as DNA, the CDR3 is TGCAGTGCTAGAGGGGGGGCGGGCAATCAGCCCCAGCATTTT. J is TRBJ1-5 and V is TRBV20-1, with D possibly TRBD1 on 6 matching bases. The V gene lost 1 base and the J gene lost 2 bases, with 9 bases spanning the gap. Germline CDR1 DFQATT, CDR2 SNEGSKA (reference sequence). The CDR3 is made up of 14 amino acids.

This chain connects TRBV5-6 to TRBJ2-1; unclear D gene. The CDR3 spans 17 residues. Germline loops: CDR1 SGHDT, CDR2 YYEEEE. Trimming took 2 bases from V and 3 from J, leaving 18 bases between them. CDR3 loop: CASSFKGIETFYNEQFF. CDR3 nucleotide sequence: TGTGCCAGCAGCTTTAAGGGTATAGAAACCTTCTACAATGAGCAGTTCTTC.

In this sample, this clonotype turned up many times. The V and J genes are TRBV7-9 and TRBJ1-4, with TRBD1 as a possible D gene (5 bases). Per germline, CDR1 SEHNR and CDR2 FQNEAQ (reference sequence). V shed 5 bases and J shed 3 bases, with 13 bases lying between them. The CDR3 is made up of 15 amino acids. CDR3 DNA sequence: TGTGCCAGCAGCGCTACAGGAAACTCTAATGAAAAACTGTTTTTT. Amino acids: CASSATGNSNEKLFF.

The chain couples TRBV19 to TRBJ2-1, with TRBD1 identical over 10 bases. Germline loops: CDR1 LNHDA, CDR2 SQIVND (reference sequence). CDR3 length equals 17 residues. V shed 6 bases and J 9 bases; nucleotides not matched to a gene: 17. The CDR3 region is CASSPSVPGQGRGEQFF. The CDR3 region has the DNA TGTGCCAGTAGCCCAAGCGTTCCGGGACAGGGGAGGGGTGAGCAGTTCTTC.

This clonotype appeared a few times. The gene calls are TRBV5-6 and TRBJ2-3; D gene uncertain. The V and J ends lost 1 base and 0 bases respectively, with 6 bases between them. There are 14 residues in the CDR3. The germline V gene has CDR1 SGHDT and CDR2 YYEEEE. CDR3: CASSLWGSTDTQYF. The CDR3, as DNA: TGTGCCAGCAGCTTGTGGGGAAGCACAGATACGCAGTATTTT.

The sample holds many counts of this clonotype. The V and J genes are TRBV7-2 and TRBJ2-5, with D tentatively TRBD2 (5 bases). V was trimmed by 3 bases and J by 2 bases, leaving 10 bases between them. In germline, CDR1 is SGHTA, CDR2 FQGNSA. This CDR3 contains 14 residues. CDR3 nucleotides: TGTGCCAGCAGCTTTAGTCGGACTCAAGAGACCCAGTACTTC. Its protein product is CASSFSRTQETQYF.

The chain carries TRBV5-1 and TRBJ2-7; D may match TRBD1 or TRBD2 (5 bases each). CDR3 length: 16 residues. Germline CDR1 is SGHRS and CDR2 is YFSETQ. V lost 4 bases and J 2 bases, leaving 19 bases between the germline ends. The CDR3 is CASSRTRDPSTYEQYF. The CDR3 DNA reads as TGCGCCAGCAGCCGCACAAGGGACCCCTCCACCTACGAGCAGTACTTC.

This clonotype came up a few times. The chain joins TRBV18 to TRBJ2-5; maybe TRBD1 (5 bases). The CDR3 is 13 residues long. The V and J ends lost 3 bases and 4 bases respectively, with 9 bases between them. CDR1 is KGHSH, CDR2 LQKENI, per germline. The CDR3 loop is CASSPQGSETQYF. CDR3 sequence (DNA): TGTGCCAGCTCACCGCAGGGATCAGAGACCCAGTACTTC.

Comment on this clonotype: One base away lies a much larger clone, so this may be a sequencing read error. This chain connects TRBV29-1 to TRBJ1-1; maybe TRBD1 (5 bases). The CDR3 consists of 11 residues. Trimming cost V 7 bases and J 8 bases, with 14 bases left between them. Germline CDR1 is SQVTM and CDR2 is ANQGSEA. Written as DNA, the CDR3 is TGCAGCGCCACAAGGGGTTGGGAAGCTTTCTTT. As protein: CSATRGWEAFF.

This clonotype has at least ten counts. The gene calls are TRBV27 and TRBJ2-1; D remains unclear. The V and J ends lost 2 bases and 2 bases respectively, with 4 bases between them. CDR1 is MNHEY and CDR2 is SMNVEV in the germline V gene (reference sequence). The CDR3 runs to 13 residues. CDR3 DNA: TGTGCCAGCAGTTTAAACGCCTACAATGAGCAGTTCTTC. Its protein product is CASSLNAYNEQFF.

This clonotype was picked up many times. J is TRBJ2-3 and V is TRBV20-1; no clear D. Germline V CDR1 and CDR2: DFQATT, SNEGSKA (reference sequence). The CDR3 sequence is 13 residues long. V gave up 2 bases and J gave up 2 bases, with 8 bases separating them. The CDR3: CSARRRSTDTQYF. CDR3 nucleotide sequence: TGCAGTGCTAGACGCCGATCCACAGATACGCAGTATTTT.

This clonotype was picked up many times. CDR3 nucleotides: TGTGCCAGCAGCTCGAACAGGGGCTACGAGCAGTACTTC. It translates to CASSSNRGYEQYF. This sequence joins TRBV7-2 and TRBJ2-7; 7 bases are a match to TRBD1. Unmatched junction bases numbered 3, after V lost 4 bases and J lost 3 bases. The CDR3 contains 13 residues. Germline V gives CDR1 SGHTA, CDR2 FQGNSA.

This clonotype was seen only a few times. The V call is TRBV12-3 or TRBV12-4, the J call TRBJ2-2; TRBD1 aligns across 8 bases. The CDR3 contains 15 residues. The V segment lost 2 bases and the J segment 4 bases; nucleotides outside the gene matches: 3. DNA of the CDR3: TGTGCCAGCAGTTTAAGAGGACAGGGCACCGGGGAGCTGTTTTTT. Translated, it gives CASSLRGQGTGELFF.

This clonotype has a count of ten or more. The J gene is TRBJ2-1, the V gene TRBV20-1; TRBD2 agrees at 10 bases. The CDR3 length is 14 residues. Germline CDR1 is DFQATT and CDR2 is SNEGSKA (reference sequence). V was clipped by 5 bases and J by 7 bases; unmatched bases: 8. The CDR3 DNA is TGCAGTGCTGTCCAAACTAGCGGGAAGAATGAGCAGTTCTTC. This codes for CSAVQTSGKNEQFF.

This clonotype was detected a few times. The rearrangement joins TRBV6-1 to TRBJ2-3; perhaps TRBD2 as D (6 bases). This CDR3 is built from 14 residues. The V gene's germline CDR1 is MNHNS and CDR2 SASEGT. Trimming took off 5 bases at V and 6 bases at J, with 15 bases between the two ends. CDR3 DNA sequence: TGTGCCAGCAGTTCCGGGACTCAACGGGATACGCAGTATTTT. Amino acid sequence: CASSSGTQRDTQYF.

V gene TRBV3-1 combines with J gene TRBJ1-6; D is undetermined. V lost 7 bases and J lost 7, with 17 bases in between. Per germline, CDR1 LGHDT and CDR2 YNNKEL (reference sequence). The CDR3 is 15 residues long. CDR3 sequence reads: CASTSGLGRNSPLHF. CDR3 nucleotide sequence: TGTGCCAGCACCTCTGGCTTAGGCAGGAATTCACCCCTCCACTTT.

This clonotype showed up many times. The J gene is TRBJ1-6, the V gene TRBV6-5; unclear D gene. V gave up 4 bases and J gave up 10 bases, with 17 bases separating them. Looked up from germline, CDR1 is MNHEY and CDR2 is SVGAGI. The CDR3 consists of 15 residues. CDR3 bases: TGTGCCAGCAGTTTGGTCAACCGTTGGGAATCACCCCTCCACTTT. It encodes CASSLVNRWESPLHF.

This clonotype was picked up a small number of times. The chain couples TRBV20-1 to TRBJ2-7; D unresolved. Per germline, CDR1 DFQATT and CDR2 SNEGSKA (reference sequence). This CDR3 is built from 13 residues. The V end was cut by 4 bases, the J end by 3 bases, with 13 bases between. CDR3 sequence (DNA): TGCAGTGCTAATGTGGGCACCCTCTACGAGCAGTACTTC. Its translation is CSANVGTLYEQYF.

This clonotype was observed at least ten times. A read error may produce the germline difference seen at one junction end. V is TRBV11-2 and J is TRBJ2-7; D might be TRBD1 or TRBD2, each matching 7 bases. CDR1 and CDR2 (germline): SGHAT, FQNNGV. There are 14 residues in the CDR3. The CDR3 is CASSQGEGAYEQYF. CDR3 nucleotide sequence: TGTGCCAGCAGCCAGGGGGAGGGAGCCTATGAGCAGTACTTC.

This clonotype was seen at least ten times. CDR3 protein: CSARAAISNEKLFF. The DNA for the CDR3 is TGCAGTGCTAGAGCGGCGATCTCAAATGAAAAACTGTTTTTT. The chain recombines TRBV20-1 with TRBJ1-4; D unresolved. CDR1 is DFQATT, CDR2 SNEGSKA, per germline (reference sequence). CDR3 length: 14 residues. V shed 1 base and J shed 5 bases, with 11 bases lying between them.

This clonotype has a count of ten or more. J is TRBJ1-1 and V is TRBV6-2 or TRBV6-3; possible D gene TRBD1, 5 bases. Germline V gene lookup returns CDR1 MNHEY and CDR2 SVGEGT. There are 14 residues in the CDR3. The V end was cut by 4 bases, the J end by 8 bases, with 17 bases between. The chain's CDR3 is CASSSVGARAEAFF. The CDR3 DNA sequence: TGTGCCAGCAGTTCCGTCGGGGCGAGGGCAGAAGCTTTCTTT.

This clonotype has a count of ten or more. The rearrangement uses TRBV5-1 and TRBJ1-5; D gene uncertain. Germline V gives CDR1 SGHRS, CDR2 YFSETQ. Trimming pared 0 bases from V and 3 bases from J, leaving 4 bases between. This CDR3 contains 13 residues. CDR3 protein: CASSLDLNQPQHF. The CDR3, as DNA: TGCGCCAGCAGCTTGGATCTCAATCAGCCCCAGCATTTT.

This clonotype was observed many times. The V call is TRBV7-8, the J call TRBJ1-3; the D is unclear. Germline assignment: CDR1 SGHVS and CDR2 FQNEAQ. The CDR3 runs 15 residues. V dropped 7 bases and J dropped 0 bases, with 13 bases sitting between them. CDR3 amino acids: CASTWAGFSGNTIYF. In DNA form, the CDR3 reads TGTGCCAGCACTTGGGCGGGCTTCTCTGGAAACACCATATATTTT.

This clonotype was picked up many times. The chain combines TRBV5-1 with TRBJ2-1, with 13 bases fitting TRBD2. Trimming cost V 5 bases and J 0 bases; bases outside gene matches: 5. CDR1 and CDR2 from the germline V gene are SGHRS and YFSETQ. This CDR3 contains 17 residues. Written as DNA, the CDR3 is TGCGCCAGCAGTCAAGGACTAGCGGGAGCCTCCTACAATGAGCAGTTCTTC. Translation: CASSQGLAGASYNEQFF. Supplemented by reference TRBV5-1 and TRBJ2-1, the full variable domain reads KAGVTQTPRYLIKTRGQQVTLSCSPISGHRSVSWYQQTPGQGLQFLFEYFSETQRNKGNFPGRFSGRQFSNSRSEMNVSTLELGDSALYLCASSQGLAGASYNEQFFGPGTRLTVL.

This clonotype was observed many times. J is TRBJ1-3 and V is TRBV13, with D unclear. The length of the CDR3 is 17 residues. V was shortened by 4 bases and J by 0 bases, with 16 bases between the two germline ends. In germline, CDR1 is PRHDT, CDR2 FYEKMQ (reference sequence). CDR3: CASSWRPQQHSGNTIYF. In DNA, the CDR3 is TGTGCCAGCAGCTGGCGGCCCCAGCAGCACTCTGGAAACACCATATATTTT.